This T cell receptor beta chain was observed in a study of blood T cell repertoires in COVID-19. Original handling: By means of reference gene primer amplification, nucleated cell counts were estimated. Here immunoSEQ multiplex PCR was the method, and the copy in TCRdb shows in-frame clones only, minus some. The D gene and trimming were derived from the DNA, and the V and J assignments and clone size from that table. Among 90,000 or so clones listed, over 75% were seen once. This receptor was taken from a man aged 80 or over with acute or convalescent COVID-19. Sequenced material: peripheral blood.

The CDR3 here is CASSLLEGRVPNSPLHF. The DNA for the CDR3 is TGTGCCAGCAGCTTGTTGGAGGGCAGGGTTCCTAATTCACCCCTCCACTTT. The chain carries TRBV5-4 and TRBJ1-6, with D possibly being TRBD1 (5 bases). Between the trimmed V and J ends, which lost 1 base and 6 bases, there was a span of 17 bases. In germline, CDR1 is SGHNT, CDR2 YYREEE (reference sequence). The CDR3 length is 17 residues.